What follows are 4 T cell receptor beta chains derived from one specimen sequenced in a study of beta chain features in type 1 diabetes. Notes on the study in general: TCRB CDR3s from Type 1 diabetes patients were moderately but significantly shorter in all four CD4+ subsets.

The entirety of the isolated RNA underwent reverse transcription, so expressed TCRB transcripts were sequenced. Sequenced by immunoSEQ multiplex PCR; TCRdb stores in-frame clones only, minus some. The sample consists of roughly 160,000 clones, about 9% of them appearing once. No cognate antigen is known for these TCRs. The sequencing sample was made of central memory CD4+ T cells from blood. These TCRs come from a woman under 30 with type 1 diabetes.

This clone was seen only a few times. The V call is TRBV15, the J call TRBJ1-1; D is perhaps TRBD1 (6 bases). The CDR3 totals 13 residues. Germline lookup yields CDR1 LNHNV and CDR2 YYDKDF (reference sequence). V was pared by 4 bases and J by 8 bases, with 14 bases between. This CDR3 reads CATSIPGTPEAFF. The CDR3 DNA is TGTGCCACCAGCATTCCCGGGACACCGGAAGCTTTCTTT.

This clone was observed a handful of times. V and J are TRBV6-1 and TRBJ2-1, with D perhaps matching TRBD2 (6 bases). V was pared by 6 bases and J by 10 bases, with 19 bases between. The CDR3 runs to 14 residues. In germline, CDR1 is MNHNS, CDR2 SASEGT. CDR3 region: CASSRELPGNEQFF. Written as DNA, the CDR3 is TGTGCCAGCAGCCGGGAGCTGCCGGGAAACGAGCAGTTCTTC.

This chain links TRBV18 with TRBJ2-2; D possibly corresponds to TRBD2 (5 bases). CDR3 size: 15 residues. From germline, CDR1 is KGHSH and CDR2 LQKENI. The ends were cut back, 3 bases at V and 4 bases at J, with 12 bases in the middle. The CDR3 is CASSPGDYFTGELFF. The DNA for the CDR3 is TGTGCCAGCTCACCGGGCGACTATTTCACCGGGGAGCTGTTTTTT.

This clone was seen more than once but under ten times. Other DNA sequences within the sample encode an identical CDR3. This rearrangement joins TRBV7-2 to TRBJ2-1; 8 bases agree with TRBD2. CDR1 is SGHTA and CDR2 is FQGNSA in the germline V gene. V lost 5 bases, J lost 0 bases, and 3 bases stayed unmatched. This CDR3 contains 15 residues. CDR3 nucleotides: TGTGCCAGCAGCAAAACTAGCGGCTCCTACAATGAGCAGTTCTTC. This codes for CASSKTSGSYNEQFF.